The T cell receptor (beta chain) described here comes from a study of identical twins. All donors were healthy, and all were Caucasian. Findings and limits, study-wide: Conclusions rested on cross-sectional statistics rather than following the same donors. Insertions ran lower in abundant cord blood beta clonotypes, though not in memory repertoires. Twins shared out-of-frame alpha sequences with excess low generation probability.

A single record per CDR3 protein comes from TCRdb applying MiXCR to the 5' RACE reads. This repertoire shows around 470,000 distinct CDR3 sequences, approximately 14% found once; its top ten account for more than 0.5%. In germline, CDR1 is SGHRS, CDR2 YFSETQ. The V and J ends lost 1 base and 3 bases, in that order; junction bases with no gene match: 17. CDR3 length equals 21 residues. In its sample, this clonotype was seen a few times. Its target is unknown. Another study also made use of these data, one on yellow fever vaccine responses in identical twins.

J is TRBJ2-1 and V is TRBV5-1; 12 bases match TRBD2. The sequenced sample was CD4+ T cells sorted from blood. The receptor's source is a woman younger than 35 in good health. CDR3 in amino acids: CASSLLLLAGGDPNNYNEQFF. In nucleotides, the CDR3 is TGCGCCAGCAGCTTGCTCCTACTAGCGGGGGGCGACCCCAACAACTACAATGAGCAGTTCTTC. Combining the CDR3 with reference TRBV5-1 and TRBJ2-1 gives the whole variable domain KAGVTQTPRYLIKTRGQQVTLSCSPISGHRSVSWYQQTPGQGLQFLFEYFSETQRNKGNFPGRFSGRQFSNSRSEMNVSTLELGDSALYLCASSLLLLAGGDPNNYNEQFFGPGTRLTVL.